Below are 28 T cell receptor beta chains sequenced from a single sample in a study of CD8+CD57+ T cells in acquired aplastic anemia (dated by TCRdb to about 2018). For sequencing, an Illumina HiSeq 2000 was employed. Genomic DNA was used as template for profiling of TCR beta VDJ combinations and CDR3 sequences. TCRdb passed the public sequencing reads through fastp at Q25 and MiXCR, retaining productive beta sequences. Each record represents a unique CDR3 protein, reported with the most common genes and DNA among its rows. This sample is represented by just over 400,000 distinct CDR3 sequences; roughly 64% of them were singletons. The top ten clonotypes cover 3% to 4.5% of the sample. The sample was sorted CD4+, CD8+, or CD8+CD57+ T cells (not recorded which) from PBMCs. These receptors were taken from a human donor in good health, serving as a control.

This clonotype has only one observation. The genes are TRBV20-1 and TRBJ1-2; D ambiguous. Trimming left V 7 bases short and J 8 bases short, with 14 bases between. The CDR3 has 11 residues. The germline V gene has CDR1 DFQATT and CDR2 SNEGSKA (reference sequence). The CDR3 loop is CSEDGSIGYTF. CDR3 bases: TGCAGTGAGGATGGGAGTATAGGCTACACCTTC.

As concerns this clonotype: The conserved final phenylalanine or tryptophan is absent from the CDR3, which likely points to a read error. V is TRBV19 and J is TRBJ1-5; D possibly corresponds to TRBD1 (6 bases). Germline CDR1 is LNHDA and CDR2 is SQIVND (reference sequence). The CDR3 loop spans 13 amino acids. V was cut by 10 bases and J by 13 bases, with 23 bases left in between. The chain's CDR3 is CATSDTGQCTQHL. DNA for the CDR3: TGTGCCACCAGTGACACCGGACAGTGCACACAGCATCTT.

This clonotype was seen just once. One end of the junction fails to match germline, which may point to a read error. The genes are TRBV7-8 and TRBJ1-6; 7 nucleotides line up with TRBD1. The germline V gene encodes CDR1 SGHVS and CDR2 FQNEAQ. The CDR3 loop spans 15 amino acids. As DNA, the CDR3 is TGTGCCAGCAGGGCAGGGGGGGTTAATAATTCCCCCCTCCACTTT. Protein product: CASRAGGVNNSPLHF.

This rearrangement joins TRBV5-1 to TRBJ1-2; D is ambiguous. CDR1 is SGHRS, CDR2 YFSETQ, per germline. V gave up 4 bases and J gave up 7 bases, with 14 bases separating them. The CDR3 totals 13 residues. In nucleotides, the CDR3 is TGCGCCAGCAGCCCTGTGGTCGGCTGTGGCTACACCTTC. It codes for CASSPVVGCGYTF.

To note about this clonotype: The junction does not match germline at one end; this may be a read error. The CDR3 DNA follows: TGTGTCAGTAGTATAGGTCGCGGGAGAACCTACGAGCAGTACTTC. This sequence encodes CVSSIGRGRTYEQYF. V usage is TRBV19 and J usage is TRBJ2-7, with 7 bases lining up with TRBD2. The germline CDR1 and CDR2 sequences are LNHDA and SQIVND (reference sequence). This CDR3 region has 15 residues.

This clonotype was recorded once. The gene calls are TRBV30 and TRBJ2-7, with TRBD2 as a possible D gene (6 bases). This CDR3 contains 13 residues. CDR1 GTSNPN and CDR2 SVGIG come from the germline V gene (reference sequence). Trimming left V 2 bases short and J 4 bases short, with 12 bases between. CDR3 bases: TGTGCCTGGAGTAACGGGGGAAGGTACGAGCAGTACTTC. It codes for CAWSNGGRYEQYF.

With respect to this clonotype: An end of the junction differs from the germline gene, which may be a read error. The gene calls are TRBV9 and TRBJ1-1; D call uncertain. CDR1 and CDR2 (germline): SGDLS, YYNGEE. The CDR3 sequence is 11 residues long. The CDR3 sequence: CASSAQARAFF. The CDR3 DNA sequence: TGCGCCAGCAGCGCGCAGGCTAGGGCTTTCTTT.

This clonotype was observed a single time. The chain recombines TRBV2 with TRBJ2-7, with a possible D match to TRBD1 (6 bases). Germline V lookup: CDR1 SNHLY, CDR2 FYNNEI. The CDR3 runs to 14 residues. V was trimmed by 6 bases and J by 3 bases, leaving 15 bases between them. The CDR3 is CASRDRDYVYEQYF. The CDR3 region has the DNA TGTGCCAGCAGGGACAGAGATTATGTCTACGAGCAGTACTTC.

This clonotype came up once. The chain is built from TRBV9 and TRBJ1-6; D not certain. The V gene lost 3 bases and the J gene lost 15 bases, with 25 bases spanning the gap. This CDR3 is 16 amino acids long. Germline V gene sequence: CDR1 SGDLS, CDR2 YYNGEE. Here the CDR3 reads CASSAVGRNNEALLHF. The CDR3 DNA reads TGTGCCAGCAGCGCTGTCGGGCGGAACAATGAGGCGCTCCTCCACTTT.

A word on this clonotype: This could be a read error, since a much larger clone is one nucleotide away. In DNA, the CDR3 is TGTGCCAGCAGCTCACGGGGTACAGGGGAGGGAGACATTCAGTACTTC. The encoded protein is CASSSRGTGEGDIQYF. This chain joins TRBV7-2 and TRBJ2-4; D could derive from TRBD1 or TRBD2 (7 bases each). The CDR3 contains 16 residues. CDR1 and CDR2 (germline): SGHTA, FQGNSA. Trimming removed 4 bases at V and 8 bases at J, with 21 bases between.

The chain couples TRBV5-6 to TRBJ1-1; 8 bases align to TRBD1. Germline CDR1 SGHDT, CDR2 YYEEEE. This CDR3 has 17 amino acids. V lost 0 bases and J lost 10; bases outside the gene matches: 17. The CDR3 spells CASSLGTGWGRSSVAFF. In DNA form, the CDR3 reads TGTGCCAGCAGCTTGGGGACAGGGTGGGGACGAAGCTCTGTAGCTTTCTTT.

Details on this clonotype: The junction departs from the called germline gene at one end, perhaps through a read error. This chain joins TRBV7-2 and TRBJ1-2; D is unresolved. Germline-derived CDR1 and CDR2 are SGHTA and FQGNSA. The CDR3 consists of 16 residues. In DNA form, the CDR3 reads TGTGCCAGCAGCTTGCTTAGGATACTCCAGGACTACGGCTACACCTTC. It codes for CASSLLRILQDYGYTF.

Turning to this clonotype: This likely comes from a read error, as the CDR3 has no conserved phenylalanine or tryptophan at its end. The DNA is left out, because the CDR3 cannot be placed on it with certainty; the CDR3 is given as TCRdb lists it. This rearrangement joins TRBV7-2 to TRBJ1-2. The CDR3 length is 12 residues, termini included. From germline, CDR1 is SGHTA and CDR2 FQGNSA. CDR3 protein: CASSLAILGWSV.

V is TRBV25-1 and J is TRBJ2-7, with 8 bases fitting TRBD2. This CDR3 is built from 15 residues. The V gene's germline CDR1 is MGHDK and CDR2 SYGVNS. With V trimmed by 5 bases and J by 4 bases, 10 bases remained unmatched. The CDR3 region is CASSPNGLAGYEQYF. CDR3 DNA sequence: TGTGCCAGCAGTCCCAATGGGCTAGCGGGTTACGAGCAGTACTTC.

Regarding this clonotype: An end of the junction does not agree with germline; a read error may underlie this. The rearrangement uses TRBV7-3 and TRBJ2-1, with a tentative D call TRBD2 (6 bases). The length of the CDR3 is 14 residues. CDR1 and CDR2 (germline): SGHTA, FQGTGA. This chain's CDR3 is CASSPSGGSNDGVF. CDR3 in DNA: TGTGCCAGCAGCCCGAGCGGAGGGTCGAATGACGGGGTCTTC.

On this clonotype: Because the CDR3's place on the DNA is in doubt, the DNA is left out and the CDR3 is given as listed by TCRdb. The rearrangement links TRBV7-3 to TRBJ1-1. Including both end residues, the CDR3 is 14 amino acids long. Germline V lookup: CDR1 SGHTA, CDR2 FQGTGA. The CDR3 region is CASSLGMNTEAFFF.

In its sample, this clonotype was seen many times. V usage is TRBV30 and J usage is TRBJ1-3, with 8 bases lining up with TRBD1. Germline V gene sequence: CDR1 GTSNPN, CDR2 SVGIG (reference sequence). Trimming cost V 7 bases and J 4 bases; bases outside gene matches: 6. The CDR3 sequence is 13 residues long. CDR3 nucleotide sequence: TGTGCCTTCGGGACAGGAGGCGGAAACACCATATATTTT. It yields the protein CAFGTGGGNTIYF.

The rearrangement uses TRBV11-2 and TRBJ2-7; D is tentatively TRBD1 or TRBD2 (5 bases each). The CDR3 contains 15 residues. Germline-derived CDR1 and CDR2 are SGHAT and FQNNGV. V dropped 0 bases and J dropped 2 bases, with 11 bases sitting between them. The CDR3: CASSLDPGPAYEQYF. For the CDR3, the DNA is TGTGCCAGCAGCTTAGATCCGGGGCCGGCCTACGAGCAGTACTTC.

The V call is TRBV5-6, the J call TRBJ2-3; 8 nucleotides line up with TRBD1. Germline values: CDR1 SGHDT, CDR2 YYEEEE. The trim removed 0 bases at V and 7 bases at J, leaving 4 bases unmatched. The CDR3 covers 14 residues. The CDR3 sequence is CASSLVDRANTQYF. DNA of the CDR3: TGTGCCAGCAGCTTGGTGGACAGGGCTAATACGCAGTATTTT.

The chain is built from TRBV9 and TRBJ1-2; the D gene is possibly TRBD1 (5 bases). V lost 6 bases and J lost 5, with 17 bases in between. Germline V CDR1 and CDR2: SGDLS, YYNGEE. This CDR3 region has 14 residues. The CDR3 nucleotides are TGTGCCAGCACCGGGACTCGGTCCCAATATGGCTACACCTTC. It yields the protein CASTGTRSQYGYTF.

In regard to this clonotype: Germline is not matched at one junction end, which may reflect a read error. V usage is TRBV7-2 and J usage is TRBJ1-5; a possible D gene is TRBD1 (5 bases). Germline lookup yields CDR1 SGHTA and CDR2 FQGNSA. The CDR3 totals 13 residues. The CDR3 reads CASSFAGDQGQNF. In nucleotides, the CDR3 is TGTGCCAGCAGCTTTGCTGGCGATCAGGGCCAGAATTTT.

For this clonotype: Because it lacks the conserved phenylalanine or tryptophan at the end, this CDR3 is likely a read error. It is unclear where the CDR3 begins or ends on the DNA, so no DNA is shown, and the CDR3 is as TCRdb lists it. This chain links TRBV7-3 with TRBJ2-7; TRBD1 is the table's D call and was not checked against the DNA. The CDR3 spans 13 amino acids, including both terminal residues. Germline V gene data show CDR1 as SGHTA and CDR2 as FQGTGA. The CDR3 spells CASSFGTGTDTQY.

As to this clonotype: Germline is not matched at one junction end, which may reflect a read error. The V gene is TRBV7-2, the J gene TRBJ2-5; D is possibly TRBD2 (5 bases). The CDR3 loop spans 14 amino acids. In germline, CDR1 is SGHTA, CDR2 FQGNSA. The CDR3 DNA is TGTGCCAGCAACTGGACTGTGAGGTTTGGCTACACCTTCTTC. This translates into CASNWTVRFGYTFF.

This clonotype appeared many times. The rearrangement links TRBV20-1 to TRBJ2-3; D possibly corresponds to TRBD2 (7 bases). The CDR3 consists of 16 residues. In germline, CDR1 is DFQATT, CDR2 SNEGSKA (reference sequence). Trimming stripped 1 base from V and 3 bases from J, with 17 bases between. The CDR3 region is CSARGIGGGRTDTQYF. The CDR3 bases are TGCAGTGCTAGAGGCATTGGGGGGGGCCGGACAGATACGCAGTATTTT.

As concerns this clonotype: One end of the junction fails to match germline, which may point to a read error. V gene TRBV15 combines with J gene TRBJ2-3, with TRBD2 identical over 8 bases. This CDR3 region has 14 residues. Germline assignment: CDR1 LNHNV and CDR2 YYDKDF (reference sequence). This CDR3 reads CATSSGGGADAQYF. In nucleotides, the CDR3 is TGTGCCACCAGCAGCGGGGGGGGCGCAGATGCGCAGTATTTT.

Details on this clonotype: One end of the junction varies from germline; a read error may be responsible. The chain links TRBV30 to TRBJ1-1; possibly TRBD1 for D (5 bases). This CDR3 is 15 amino acids long. CDR1 and CDR2 from the germline V gene are GTSNPN and SVGIG (reference sequence). The CDR3 coding sequence is TGTGCCTGGAGTGTATTCGGGGGTTGGAGAACTGAAGCTCTCTTT. This codes for CAWSVFGGWRTEALF.

With respect to this clonotype: A single base separates this from a much larger clone, so it may be a read error. The V call is TRBV5-2, the J call TRBJ2-7; whether TRBD1, the table's D call, matches the DNA was not checked. The J call may be incorrect, as the DNA end agrees better with TRBJ2-4. TRBV5-2 is described as a pseudogene. This CDR3 has 14 residues. CDR3 sequence reads: CASNVEGRGNIQYF. CDR3 nucleotide sequence: TGTGCCAGCAACGTAGAAGGCAGGGGGAACATTCAGTACTTC.

The gene calls are TRBV7-3 and TRBJ2-7; a possible D gene is TRBD1 (6 bases). The germline V and J ends were trimmed by 1 base and 9 bases, with 10 bases remaining between them. Germline lookup yields CDR1 SGHTA and CDR2 FQGTGA. The CDR3 sequence is 12 residues long. As DNA, the CDR3 is TGTGCCAGCAGCTTAATGACAGGCGCGCAGTACTTC. It encodes CASSLMTGAQYF.